This T cell receptor beta chain was found in a study of metastatic and nonmetastatic thyroid tumors. Trimming took off 0 bases at V and 0 bases at J, with 12 bases between the two ends. Germline V gives CDR1 SGHVS, CDR2 FQNEAQ. CDR3 length equals 16 residues. Thyroid surgery had not been preceded by any treatment in any patient. MiXCR re-clonotyped the PCR reads for TCRdb. Of about 92,000 clones in the sample, 15% are singletons; the top ten hold 3.6%. Sequencing was done on a sample of blood. The chain is built from TRBV7-8 and TRBJ2-7; TRBD1 might be the D (6 bases). The sequence derives from a female donor with papillary thyroid cancer or a benign thyroid nodule (not recorded which). Some clones in this sample may be carry-over from other donors' samples. CDR3 in amino acids: CASSLARQGSSYEQYF. Written as DNA, the CDR3 is TGTGCCAGCAGCTTAGCGAGGCAGGGGAGCTCCTACGAGCAGTACTTC.